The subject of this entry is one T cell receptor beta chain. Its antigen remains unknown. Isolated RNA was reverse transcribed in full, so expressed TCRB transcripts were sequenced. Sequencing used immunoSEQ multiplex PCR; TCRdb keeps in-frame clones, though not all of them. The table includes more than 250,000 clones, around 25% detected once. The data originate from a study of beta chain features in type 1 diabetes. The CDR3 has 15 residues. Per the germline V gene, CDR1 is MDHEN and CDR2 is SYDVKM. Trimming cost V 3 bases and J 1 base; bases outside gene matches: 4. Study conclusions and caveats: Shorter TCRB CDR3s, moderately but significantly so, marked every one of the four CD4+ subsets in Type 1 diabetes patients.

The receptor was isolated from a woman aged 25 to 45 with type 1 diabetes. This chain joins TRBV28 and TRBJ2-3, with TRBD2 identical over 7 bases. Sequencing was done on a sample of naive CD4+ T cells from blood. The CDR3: CASSFGGRGTDTQYF. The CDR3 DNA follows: TGTGCCAGCAGTTTCGGCGGGAGAGGCACAGATACGCAGTATTTT.